One and the same sample provided the 25 T cell receptor beta chains below, sequenced in a study of vaccination and CD4 T cells after COVID-19. The sample's treatment: approximately nine-day PBMC culture with coronavirus spike peptide pools or control peptides (ViraFEST assay). Researchers used the Oncomine TCR Beta short-read assay to sequence DNA from cultured CD4+ T cells. TCRdb re-derived calls from the PCR reads in MiXCR, one entry per CDR3 protein. The top ten clones hold 10% to 15% of a sample with 10,000 to 15,000 distinct CDR3 sequences, roughly 52% of them seen once. No antigens are known for them. Material: CD4+ T cells from blood, cultured in vitro. The receptors originated from a human donor who had recovered from COVID-19.

This rearrangement joins TRBV6-4 to TRBJ1-5; 7 nucleotides match TRBD1. This CDR3 is 19 amino acids long. J lost 0 bases, V lost 6 bases, and 17 bases had no gene match. Germline V lookup: CDR1 MRHNA, CDR2 SNTAGT. CDR3 nucleotides: TGTGCCAGCAGCCCACCGATTTTAGGACAGGACAATAGCAATCAGCCCCAGCATTTT. It is translated as CASSPPILGQDNSNQPQHF.

The chain uses TRBV6-2 or TRBV6-3 and TRBJ2-5; no reliable D call. The CDR3 has 15 amino acids. Germline V gene data show CDR1 as MNHEY and CDR2 as SVGEGT. Trimming left V 2 bases short and J 1 base short, with 11 bases between. CDR3 coding DNA: TGTGCCAGCAGTTACGGATTTGGGCCCCAAGAGACCCAGTACTTC. It yields the protein CASSYGFGPQETQYF.

The chain joins TRBV30 to TRBJ2-5, with 8 bases identical to TRBD2. The germline gives CDR1 GTSNPN, CDR2 SVGIG (reference sequence). V was pared by 6 bases and J by 0 bases, with 3 bases of the junction left unmatched. The CDR3 is 13 residues long. CDR3 coding DNA: TGTGCCTGTGAGCGGGGGTACCAAGAGACCCAGTACTTC. Protein product: CACERGYQETQYF.

The rearrangement links TRBV4-1 to TRBJ1-4; perhaps TRBD1 as D (6 bases). The V end lost 1 base, the J end lost 7 bases, and 16 bases lay between the germline ends. Germline CDR1 MGHRA, CDR2 YSYEKL. The CDR3 runs 16 residues. In nucleotides, the CDR3 is TGCGCCAGCAGCCAAGGGACGGGGGCGGTAGGTGAAAAACTGTTTTTT. Protein product: CASSQGTGAVGEKLFF.

The V call is TRBV7-9, the J call TRBJ2-3; 9 bases match TRBD2. Germline CDR1 and CDR2: SEHNR and FQNEAQ (reference sequence). The CDR3 runs to 15 residues. V shed 4 bases and J 2 bases; nucleotides not matched to a gene: 4. This chain's CDR3 is CASSSGGGATDTQYF. The CDR3 DNA is TGTGCCAGCAGCTCCGGCGGGGGGGCCACAGATACGCAGTATTTT.

V gene TRBV20-1 combines with J gene TRBJ2-4, with TRBD2 as a possible D gene (6 bases). Looked up from germline, CDR1 is DFQATT and CDR2 is SNEGSKA (reference sequence). This CDR3 region has 14 residues. Trimming cost V 6 bases and J 0 bases, with 12 bases left between them. This chain's CDR3 is CSAGTPKAKNIQYF. CDR3 bases: TGCAGTGCAGGGACTCCCAAAGCCAAAAACATTCAGTACTTC.

The V and J genes are TRBV12-3 or TRBV12-4 and TRBJ1-6; D is undetermined. V lost 2 bases to trimming and J lost 9 bases, with 5 bases between them. This CDR3 has 12 residues. Written as DNA, the CDR3 is TGTGCCAGCAGTTTAAGCGTTTCACCCCTCCACTTT. Protein: CASSLSVSPLHF.

J is TRBJ1-6 and V is TRBV7-8; 7 bases agree with TRBD1. In germline, CDR1 is SGHVS, CDR2 FQNEAQ. This CDR3 has 14 amino acids. With 6 bases clipped from V and 13 bases from J, the junction kept 12 bases outside the gene matches. The CDR3 sequence: CASSEGAGLAPLHF. CDR3 in DNA: TGTGCCAGCAGTGAGGGGGCAGGGTTGGCGCCCCTCCACTTT.

The rearrangement links TRBV6-2 or TRBV6-3 to TRBJ2-5, with TRBD1 matching 8 bases. Germline values: CDR1 MNHEY, CDR2 SVGEGT. This CDR3 comprises 13 residues. The V and J ends lost 4 bases and 4 bases, in that order; junction bases with no gene match: 2. This CDR3 reads CASSFGQGETQYF. In nucleotides, the CDR3 is TGTGCCAGCAGTTTTGGACAGGGAGAGACCCAGTACTTC.

The rearrangement joins TRBV11-1 to TRBJ2-2; TRBD2 is a possible D gene (5 bases). V shed 5 bases and J shed 6 bases, with 13 bases lying between them. Per the germline V gene, CDR1 is SGHAT and CDR2 is FQDESV (reference sequence). CDR3 length equals 14 residues. CDR3 sequence reads: CASSTRVAAGELFF. The CDR3, as DNA: TGTGCCAGCAGCACTAGGGTGGCGGCCGGGGAGCTGTTTTTT.

This clonotype appeared a single time. This chain connects TRBV6-1 to TRBJ1-1; 8 nucleotides align to TRBD1. This CDR3 is 13 amino acids long. V gave up 7 bases and J gave up 2 bases; unmatched junction bases: 3. Germline-derived CDR1 and CDR2 are MNHNS and SASEGT. The CDR3 bases are TGTGCCAGCACGACAGGGGCCAACACTGAAGCTTTCTTT. Protein sequence: CASTTGANTEAFF.

This sequence joins TRBV27 and TRBJ1-6; D remains unclear. Deletions cut 7 bases from V and 8 bases from J, with 15 bases between. This CDR3 has 14 amino acids. Germline CDR1 is MNHEY and CDR2 is SMNVEV (reference sequence). CDR3 DNA sequence: TGTGCCAGCAAAAGTCGCCCTGGGGATTCACCCCTCCACTTT. It specifies CASKSRPGDSPLHF.

V and J are TRBV4-1 and TRBJ2-2; TRBD2 agrees at 13 bases. The trim removed 4 bases at V and 0 bases at J, leaving 8 bases unmatched. The CDR3 contains 19 residues. In germline, CDR1 is MGHRA, CDR2 YSYEKL. CDR3 sequence (DNA): TGCGCCAGCAGCCCCGACCTGGGACTAGCGGGGACGAACACCGGGGAGCTGTTTTTT. Protein: CASSPDLGLAGTNTGELFF.

This clonotype showed up just once. This chain joins TRBV7-8 and TRBJ1-1; weak D call: TRBD1 (6 bases). Germline loops: CDR1 SGHVS, CDR2 FQNEAQ. The CDR3 is 13 residues long. The germline V and J ends were trimmed by 4 bases and 8 bases, with 14 bases remaining between them. The CDR3 region has the DNA TGTGCCAGCAGCTCAATCCCGGACAGCGAAGCTTTCTTT. Its protein product is CASSSIPDSEAFF.

The V and J genes are TRBV14 and TRBJ2-2; tentatively, D is TRBD1 (5 bases). CDR3 length: 16 amino acids. Trimming removed 4 bases from V and 1 base from J, with 13 bases in between. CDR1 and CDR2 from the germline V gene are SGHDN and FVKESK. The DNA for the CDR3 is TGTGCCAGCAGCCGAAGACAGATAGGGAACACCGGGGAGCTGTTTTTT. Translation gives CASSRRQIGNTGELFF.

The chain couples TRBV12-3 or TRBV12-4 to TRBJ2-1; 12 bases are a match to TRBD2. The junction had 8 bases not matched to a gene; V was cut back by 11 bases and J by 6 bases. This CDR3 is 14 amino acids long. The CDR3: CASSGGATGNEQFF. CDR3 bases: TGTGCCTCTAGCGGGGGGGCGACTGGCAATGAGCAGTTCTTC.

This clonotype was seen a handful of times. The genes are TRBV7-8 and TRBJ2-5; D is possibly TRBD1 or TRBD2 (6 bases each). The CDR3 runs 13 residues. The ends were cut back, 6 bases at V and 4 bases at J, with 12 bases in the middle. CDR1 and CDR2 from the germline V gene are SGHVS and FQNEAQ. CDR3 nucleotides: TGTGCCAGCAGTCTGGGGGGCAGAGAGACCCAGTACTTC. This codes for CASSLGGRETQYF.

In its sample, this clonotype was seen a few times. The chain couples TRBV30 to TRBJ1-2; TRBD1 is a possible D gene (6 bases). V was trimmed by 2 bases and J by 3 bases, leaving 13 bases between them. CDR1 is GTSNPN, CDR2 SVGIG, per germline (reference sequence). The CDR3 consists of 14 residues. CDR3 bases: TGTGCCTGGAGTACCGGTGGGGGGCACTATGGCTACACCTTC. Its protein is CAWSTGGGHYGYTF.

A single count supports this clonotype. This rearrangement joins TRBV4-3 to TRBJ2-1; D possibly corresponds to TRBD1 (5 bases). Germline V CDR1 and CDR2: LGHNA, YSLEER. The CDR3 runs 15 residues. V gave up 0 bases and J gave up 3 bases, with 9 bases separating them. The CDR3 reads CASSQEGLNYNEQFF. DNA for the CDR3: TGCGCCAGCAGCCAAGAGGGGCTCAACTACAATGAGCAGTTCTTC.

In the case of this clonotype: One junction end does not reproduce the germline sequence, and a read error may be involved. The V gene is TRBV20-1, the J gene TRBJ1-5; tentative D call: TRBD1 (5 bases). The germline V gene has CDR1 DFQATT and CDR2 SNEGSKA (reference sequence). The CDR3 runs to 13 residues. The CDR3 loop is CSARGGGDQPQHF. DNA for the CDR3: TGCAGTGCAAGAGGTGGGGGGGATCAGCCCCAGCATTTT.

V and J are TRBV9 and TRBJ2-2; no clear D gene. CDR1 and CDR2 from the germline V gene are SGDLS and YYNGEE. V was shortened by 0 bases and J by 1 base, with 13 bases between the two germline ends. The length of the CDR3 is 17 residues. CDR3 nucleotide sequence: TGTGCCAGCAGCGTAGTAAGTCGCATAGAGAACACCGGGGAGCTGTTTTTT. This codes for CASSVVSRIENTGELFF.

A few counts support this clonotype. V is TRBV10-2 and J is TRBJ1-1; D is possibly TRBD1 (5 bases). Per the germline V gene, CDR1 is WSHSY and CDR2 is SAAADI. Trimming shortened V by 4 bases and J by 8 bases, and 14 bases separated the two germline ends. This CDR3 comprises 13 residues. As DNA, the CDR3 is TGCGCCAGCAGTGCAGGAGGGGCTTTGGAAGCTTTCTTT. Its protein product is CASSAGGALEAFF.

J is TRBJ2-5 and V is TRBV20-1; 7 bases map to TRBD1. V was pared by 2 bases and J by 5 bases, with 14 bases of the junction left unmatched. The CDR3 sequence is 16 residues long. Germline CDR1 and CDR2: DFQATT and SNEGSKA (reference sequence). CDR3 coding DNA: TGCAGTGCTAGAAAAGGGACAGACGCCCTTGGCGAGACCCAGTACTTC. The encoded protein is CSARKGTDALGETQYF.

The chain has TRBV5-1 and TRBJ1-6; D is unclear. The CDR3 runs to 13 residues. V was pared by 4 bases and J by 8 bases, with 10 bases between. Germline loops: CDR1 SGHRS, CDR2 YFSETQ. The CDR3 sequence: CASSPARDSPLHF. CDR3 DNA: TGCGCCAGCAGCCCAGCCAGAGATTCACCCCTCCACTTT.

This clonotype is labeled medium-sized. The chain employs TRBV7-9 and TRBJ1-3; D unclear. The CDR3 is 12 amino acids. Germline loops: CDR1 SEHNR, CDR2 FQNEAQ (reference sequence). V lost 4 bases to trimming and J lost 8 bases, with 9 bases between them. The CDR3 nucleotides are TGTGCCAGCAGCTCAGATGGCGACACCATATATTTT. It yields the protein CASSSDGDTIYF. Looking up the rest from reference TRBV7-9 and TRBJ1-3 gives the full variable domain: DTGVSQNPRHKITKRGQNVTFRCDPISEHNRLYWYRQTLGQGPEFLTYFQNEAQLEKSRLLSDRFSAERPKGSFSTLEIQRTEQGDSAMYLCASSSDGDTIYFGEGSWLTVV.